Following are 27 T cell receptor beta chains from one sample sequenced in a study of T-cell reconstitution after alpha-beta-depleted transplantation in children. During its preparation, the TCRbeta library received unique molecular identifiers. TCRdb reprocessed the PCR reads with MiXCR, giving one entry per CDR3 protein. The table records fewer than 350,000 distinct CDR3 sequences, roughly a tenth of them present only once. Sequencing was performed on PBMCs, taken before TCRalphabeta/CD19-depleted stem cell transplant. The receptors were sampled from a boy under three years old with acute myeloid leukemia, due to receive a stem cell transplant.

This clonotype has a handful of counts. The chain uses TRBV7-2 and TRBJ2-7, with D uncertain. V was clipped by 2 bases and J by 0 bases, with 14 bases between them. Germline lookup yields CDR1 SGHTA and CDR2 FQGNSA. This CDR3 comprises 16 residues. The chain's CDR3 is CASSLYGSRRSYEQYF. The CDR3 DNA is TGTGCCAGCAGCTTATATGGTAGCCGACGCTCCTACGAGCAGTACTTC.

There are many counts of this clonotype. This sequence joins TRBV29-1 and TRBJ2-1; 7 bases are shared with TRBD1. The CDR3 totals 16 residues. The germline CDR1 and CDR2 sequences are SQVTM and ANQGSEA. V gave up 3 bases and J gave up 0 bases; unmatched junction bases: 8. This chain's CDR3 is CSVERQGSSSYNEQFF. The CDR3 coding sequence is TGCAGCGTTGAGCGACAGGGCTCTAGCTCCTACAATGAGCAGTTCTTC.

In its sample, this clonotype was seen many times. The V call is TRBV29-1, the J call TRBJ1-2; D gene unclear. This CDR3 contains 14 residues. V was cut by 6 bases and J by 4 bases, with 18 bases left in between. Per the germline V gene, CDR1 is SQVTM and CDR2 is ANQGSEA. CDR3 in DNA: TGCAGCGTAGTGACCGCGAACCGAACCTATGGCTACACCTTC. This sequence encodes CSVVTANRTYGYTF.

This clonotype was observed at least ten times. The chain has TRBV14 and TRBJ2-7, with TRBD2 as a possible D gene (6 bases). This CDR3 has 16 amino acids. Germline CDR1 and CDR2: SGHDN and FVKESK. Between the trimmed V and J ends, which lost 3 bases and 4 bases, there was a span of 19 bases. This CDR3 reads CASSHGGDGPLYEQYF. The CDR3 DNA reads TGTGCCAGCAGCCACGGGGGTGATGGGCCCCTATACGAGCAGTACTTC.

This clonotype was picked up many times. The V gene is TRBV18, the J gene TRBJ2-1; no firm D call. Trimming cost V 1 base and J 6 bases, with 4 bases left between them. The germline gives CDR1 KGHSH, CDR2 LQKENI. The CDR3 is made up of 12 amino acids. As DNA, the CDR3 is TGTGCCAGCTCACCACAACCCAATGAGCAGTTCTTC. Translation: CASSPQPNEQFF.

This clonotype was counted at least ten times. The DNA for the CDR3 is TGCAGCGTTGTAGGGGGGCCAGATACGCAGTATTTT. This sequence encodes CSVVGGPDTQYF. The chain recombines TRBV29-1 with TRBJ2-3; D possibly matches TRBD1 or TRBD2 (6 bases each). Trimming stripped 4 bases from V and 4 bases from J, with 9 bases between. The germline V gene encodes CDR1 SQVTM and CDR2 ANQGSEA. This CDR3 is built from 12 residues.

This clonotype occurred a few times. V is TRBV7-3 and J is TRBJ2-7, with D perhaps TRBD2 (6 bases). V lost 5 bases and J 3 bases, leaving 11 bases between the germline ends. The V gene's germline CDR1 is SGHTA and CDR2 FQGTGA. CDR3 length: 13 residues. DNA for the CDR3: TGTGCCAGCAGCGCTGTGCGGGGCTACGAGCAGTACTTC. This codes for CASSAVRGYEQYF.

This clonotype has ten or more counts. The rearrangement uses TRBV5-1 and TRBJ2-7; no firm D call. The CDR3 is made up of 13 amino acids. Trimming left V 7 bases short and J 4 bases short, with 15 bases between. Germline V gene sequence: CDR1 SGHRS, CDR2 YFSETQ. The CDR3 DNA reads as TGCGCCAGCGCCTGGCAGTTTGGGTACGAGCAGTACTTC. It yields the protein CASAWQFGYEQYF.

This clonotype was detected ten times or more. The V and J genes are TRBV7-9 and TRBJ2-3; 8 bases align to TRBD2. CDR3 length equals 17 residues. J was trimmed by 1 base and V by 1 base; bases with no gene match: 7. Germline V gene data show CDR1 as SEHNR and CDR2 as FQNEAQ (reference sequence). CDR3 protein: CASSLGPRRGGTDTQYF. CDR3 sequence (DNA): TGTGCCAGCAGCTTAGGCCCCCGGCGGGGGGGCACAGATACGCAGTATTTT.

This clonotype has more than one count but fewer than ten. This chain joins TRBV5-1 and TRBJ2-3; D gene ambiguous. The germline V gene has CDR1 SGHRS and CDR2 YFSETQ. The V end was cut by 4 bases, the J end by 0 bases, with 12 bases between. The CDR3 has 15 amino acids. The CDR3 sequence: CASSPRSGSTDTQYF. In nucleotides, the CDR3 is TGCGCCAGCAGCCCGCGGAGTGGGAGCACAGATACGCAGTATTTT.

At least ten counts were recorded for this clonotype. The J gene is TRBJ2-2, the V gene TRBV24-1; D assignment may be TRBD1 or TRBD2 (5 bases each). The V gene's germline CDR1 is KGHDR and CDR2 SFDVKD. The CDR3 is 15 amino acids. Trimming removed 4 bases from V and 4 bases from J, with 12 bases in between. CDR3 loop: CATSEPGPVTGELFF. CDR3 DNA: TGTGCCACCAGTGAACCGGGACCCGTCACCGGGGAGCTGTTTTTT.

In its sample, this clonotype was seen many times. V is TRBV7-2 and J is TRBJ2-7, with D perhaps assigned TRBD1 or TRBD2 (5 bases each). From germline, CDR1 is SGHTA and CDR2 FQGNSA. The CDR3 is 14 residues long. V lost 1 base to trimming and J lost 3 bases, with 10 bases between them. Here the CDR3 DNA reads TGTGCCAGCAGCTTAGTTGGGACGGTCTACGAGCAGTACTTC. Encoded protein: CASSLVGTVYEQYF.

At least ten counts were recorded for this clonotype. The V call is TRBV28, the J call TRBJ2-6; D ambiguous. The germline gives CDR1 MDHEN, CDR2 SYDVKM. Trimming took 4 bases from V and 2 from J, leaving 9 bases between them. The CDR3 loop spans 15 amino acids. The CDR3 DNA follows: TGTGCCAGCAGTTGGTGGGCGCCTGGGGCCAACGTCCTGACTTTC. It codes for CASSWWAPGANVLTF.

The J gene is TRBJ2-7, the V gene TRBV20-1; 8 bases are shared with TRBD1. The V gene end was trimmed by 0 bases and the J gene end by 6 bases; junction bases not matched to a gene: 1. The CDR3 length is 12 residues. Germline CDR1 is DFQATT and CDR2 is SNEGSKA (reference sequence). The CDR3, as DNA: TGCAGTGCTAGAGACAGGGGGCTCGAGCAGTACTTC. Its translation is CSARDRGLEQYF.

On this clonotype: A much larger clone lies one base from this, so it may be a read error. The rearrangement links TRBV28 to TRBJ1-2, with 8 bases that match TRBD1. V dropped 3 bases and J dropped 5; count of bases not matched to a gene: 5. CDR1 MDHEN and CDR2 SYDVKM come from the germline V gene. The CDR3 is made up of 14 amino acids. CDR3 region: CASSFRGLDYGYTF. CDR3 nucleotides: TGTGCCAGCAGTTTCAGGGGGCTCGATTATGGCTACACCTTC.

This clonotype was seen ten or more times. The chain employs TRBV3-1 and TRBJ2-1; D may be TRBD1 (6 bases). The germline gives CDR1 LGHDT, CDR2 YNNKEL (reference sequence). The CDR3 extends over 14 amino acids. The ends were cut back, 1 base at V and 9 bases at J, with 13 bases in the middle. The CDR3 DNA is TGTGCCAGCAGCCAAGGCAGGGTAGGGGGTGAGCAGTTCTTC. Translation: CASSQGRVGGEQFF.

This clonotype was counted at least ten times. The chain's CDR3 is CASSGDWISGELFF. As DNA, the CDR3 is TGTGCCAGCAGCGGGGATTGGATTTCCGGGGAGCTGTTTTTT. The chain combines TRBV9 with TRBJ2-2; D is undetermined. CDR3 length: 14 residues. Germline CDR1 and CDR2: SGDLS and YYNGEE. The V end lost 3 bases, the J end lost 6 bases, and 12 bases lay between the germline ends.

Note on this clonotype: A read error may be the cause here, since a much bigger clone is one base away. This CDR3 reads CCARDPGVGGSSPLHF. The CDR3 nucleotides read TGCTGTGCTAGAGATCCGGGGGTCGGAGGAAGTTCACCCCTCCACTTT. The gene calls are TRBV20-1 and TRBJ1-6, with D tentatively TRBD1 (5 bases). The length of the CDR3 is 16 residues. Germline V CDR1 and CDR2: DFQATT, SNEGSKA (reference sequence).

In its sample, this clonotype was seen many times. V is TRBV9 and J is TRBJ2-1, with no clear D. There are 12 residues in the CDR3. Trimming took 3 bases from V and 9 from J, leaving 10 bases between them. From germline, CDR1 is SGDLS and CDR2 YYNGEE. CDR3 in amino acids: CASSGGLSEQFF. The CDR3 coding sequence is TGTGCCAGCAGCGGTGGTCTAAGTGAGCAGTTCTTC.

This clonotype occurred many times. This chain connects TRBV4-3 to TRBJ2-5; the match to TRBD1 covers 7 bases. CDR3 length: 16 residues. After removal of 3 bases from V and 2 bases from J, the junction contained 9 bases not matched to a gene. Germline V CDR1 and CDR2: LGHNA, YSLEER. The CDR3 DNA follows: TGCGCCAGCAGCCAGAGGGTCCGGGACAGACAAGAGACCCAGTACTTC. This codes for CASSQRVRDRQETQYF.

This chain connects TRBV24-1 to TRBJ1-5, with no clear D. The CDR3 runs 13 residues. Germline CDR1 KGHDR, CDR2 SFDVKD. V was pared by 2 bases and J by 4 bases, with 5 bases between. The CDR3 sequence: CATSDSLNQPQHF. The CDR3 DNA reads TGTGCCACCAGTGATTCCCTGAATCAGCCCCAGCATTTT.

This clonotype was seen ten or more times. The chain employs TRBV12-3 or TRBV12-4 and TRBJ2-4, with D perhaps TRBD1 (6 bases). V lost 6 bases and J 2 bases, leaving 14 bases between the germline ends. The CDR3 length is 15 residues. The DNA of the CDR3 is TGTGCCAGCAGCCAGAGGGGACAACCCAAAAACATTCAGTACTTC. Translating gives CASSQRGQPKNIQYF.

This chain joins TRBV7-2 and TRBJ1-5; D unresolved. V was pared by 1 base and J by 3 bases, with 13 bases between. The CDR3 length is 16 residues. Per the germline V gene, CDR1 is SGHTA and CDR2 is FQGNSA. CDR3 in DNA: TGTGCCAGCAGCTTAGTCGGGGAGAGCACCAATCAGCCCCAGCATTTT. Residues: CASSLVGESTNQPQHF.

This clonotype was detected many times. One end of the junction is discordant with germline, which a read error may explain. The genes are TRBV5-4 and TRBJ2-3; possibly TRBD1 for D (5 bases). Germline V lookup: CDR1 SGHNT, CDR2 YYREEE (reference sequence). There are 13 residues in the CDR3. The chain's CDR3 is CASSLDRFTDTHF. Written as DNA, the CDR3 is TGTGCCAGCAGCTTGGACAGGTTCACAGATACGCATTTT.

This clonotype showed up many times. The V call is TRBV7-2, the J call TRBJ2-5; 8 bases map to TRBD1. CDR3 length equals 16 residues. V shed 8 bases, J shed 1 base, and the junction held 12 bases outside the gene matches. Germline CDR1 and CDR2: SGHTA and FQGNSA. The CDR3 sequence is CASAGGDRGPQETQYF. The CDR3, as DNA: TGTGCCAGCGCAGGAGGAGACAGGGGACCCCAAGAGACCCAGTACTTC.

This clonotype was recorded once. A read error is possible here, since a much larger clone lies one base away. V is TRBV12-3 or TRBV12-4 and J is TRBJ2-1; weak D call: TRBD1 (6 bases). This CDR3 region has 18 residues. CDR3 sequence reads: CASNPDSDVVLNYNEQLF. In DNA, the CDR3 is TGTGCCAGCAATCCGGACAGCGATGTAGTCCTTAACTACAATGAGCAGCTCTTC.

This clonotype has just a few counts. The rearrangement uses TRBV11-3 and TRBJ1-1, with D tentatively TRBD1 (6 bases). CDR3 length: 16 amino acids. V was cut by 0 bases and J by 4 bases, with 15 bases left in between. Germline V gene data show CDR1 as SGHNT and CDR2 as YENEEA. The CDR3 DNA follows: TGTGCCAGCAGCTTAGACAGGGGTAAGCGGGGCACTGAAGCTTTCTTT. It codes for CASSLDRGKRGTEAFF.